Here is one T cell receptor beta chain with its context. From the RT-PCR reads, TCRdb called clonotypes with MiXCR, one entry per CDR3 protein. The sample contains about 540,000 distinct CDR3 sequences, under 30% of which appear only once. Germline-derived CDR1 and CDR2 are SGHRS and YFSETQ. This CDR3 is 14 amino acids long. V was clipped by 6 bases and J by 0 bases, with 12 bases between them. The sample is drawn from a study of response to subunit inactivated influenza vaccine. This same sample was also part of a study on T cells expressing NK-cell markers. From that paper: The TCR beta cDNA came from 5'RACE template switching with UMIs. Each TCR beta repertoire originated in sorted T cells that were CD3+CD56+NKG2C+, CD3+CD56+NKG2C- or CD3+CD56-NKG2C+.

This clonotype was sampled from a man aged 45 to 65 who received an inactivated influenza vaccine. The chain joins TRBV5-1 to TRBJ2-5; D is unclear. This specimen consisted of CD4+ T cells sorted from PBMCs, obtained roughly 12 days after vaccination. DNA for the CDR3: TGCGCCAGCACCCCCGGAGCAAACCAAGAGACCCAGTACTTC. Translating it yields CASTPGANQETQYF.